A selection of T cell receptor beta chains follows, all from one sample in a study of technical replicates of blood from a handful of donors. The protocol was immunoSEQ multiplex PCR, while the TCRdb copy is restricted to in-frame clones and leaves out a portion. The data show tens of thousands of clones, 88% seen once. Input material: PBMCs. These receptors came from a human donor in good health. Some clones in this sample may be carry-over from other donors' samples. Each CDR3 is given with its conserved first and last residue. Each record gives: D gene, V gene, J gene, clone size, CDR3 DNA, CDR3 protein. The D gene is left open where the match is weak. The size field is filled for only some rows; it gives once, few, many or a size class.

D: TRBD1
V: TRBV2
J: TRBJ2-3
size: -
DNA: TGTGCCAGCAAACGACAGGGGGCCGGGACAGATACGCAGTATTTT
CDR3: CASKRQGAGTDTQYF

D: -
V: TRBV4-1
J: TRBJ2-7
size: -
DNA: TGCGCCAGCAGCCAAGTTTCCCACTCCTACGAGCAGTACTTC
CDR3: CASSQVSHSYEQYF

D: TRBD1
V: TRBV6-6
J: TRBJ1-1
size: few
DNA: TGTGCCAGCAGTTACCTGACAGGGTTGAACACTGAAGCTTTCTTT
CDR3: CASSYLTGLNTEAFF

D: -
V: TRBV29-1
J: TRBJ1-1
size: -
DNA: TGCAGCGTTGAAGTTACCCGGGGTAACACTGAAGCTTTCTTT
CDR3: CSVEVTRGNTEAFF

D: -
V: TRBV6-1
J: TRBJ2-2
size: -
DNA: TGTGCCAGCAGTGAACCAGGTGACACCGGGGAGCTGTTTTTT
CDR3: CASSEPGDTGELFF

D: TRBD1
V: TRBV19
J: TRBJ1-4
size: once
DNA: TGTGCCAATCAGGGGGCGGCTAATGAAAAACTGTTTTTT
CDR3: CANQGAANEKLFF

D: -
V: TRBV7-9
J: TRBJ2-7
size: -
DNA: TGTGCCAGCAGCTTATTAGACAACTCCTACGAGCAGTACTTC
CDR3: CASSLLDNSYEQYF

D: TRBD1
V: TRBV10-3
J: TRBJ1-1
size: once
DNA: TGTGCCATCAGGGCGGGACAGGGGGCTTTCACTGAAGCTTTCTTT
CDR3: CAIRAGQGAFTEAFF

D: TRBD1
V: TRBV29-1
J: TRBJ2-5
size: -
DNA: TGCAGCCTTGGAAGGGGGCTTGCGGAGACCCAGTACTTC
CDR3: CSLGRGLAETQYF

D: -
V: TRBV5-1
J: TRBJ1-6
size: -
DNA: TGCGCCAGCAGCTCCGGGGGGTATAATTCACCCCTCCACTTT
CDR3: CASSSGGYNSPLHF

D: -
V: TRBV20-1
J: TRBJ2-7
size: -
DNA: TGCAGTGCTAGAAGGGGATACGAGCAGTACTTC
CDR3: CSARRGYEQYF

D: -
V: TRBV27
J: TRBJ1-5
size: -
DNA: TGTGCCAGCATCCAAAAGGCAGGGGTCGGGCAGCCCCAGCATTTT
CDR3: CASIQKAGVGQPQHF

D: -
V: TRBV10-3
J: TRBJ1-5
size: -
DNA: TGTGCCATCAGTGAGTCGCCGACAGGTGTTCAGCCCCAGCATTTT
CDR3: CAISESPTGVQPQHF

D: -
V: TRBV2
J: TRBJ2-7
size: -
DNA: TGTGCCAGCAGATTGGACACGACCTACGAGCAGTACTTC
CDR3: CASRLDTTYEQYF

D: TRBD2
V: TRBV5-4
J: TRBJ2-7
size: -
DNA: TGTGCCAGCAGCCAAGATACTAGCGGGAGTTACGAGCAGTACTTC
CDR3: CASSQDTSGSYEQYF

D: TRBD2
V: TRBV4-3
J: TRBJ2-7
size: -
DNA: TGCGCCAGCAGCCAAGATTTGTTAGCGGGAGGCTACGAGCAGTACTTC
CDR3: CASSQDLLAGGYEQYF

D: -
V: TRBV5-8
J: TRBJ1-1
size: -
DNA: TGTGCCAGCAGCCGGAGGGAGGGGGATCTCACTGAAGCTTTCTTT
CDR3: CASSRREGDLTEAFF

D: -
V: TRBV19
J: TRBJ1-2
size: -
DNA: TGTGCCAGGGAGGTACGGGAGTATGGCTACACCTTC
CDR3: CAREVREYGYTF

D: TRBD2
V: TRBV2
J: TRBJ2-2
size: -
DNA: TGTGCCAGCAGGCTGGGGGGGGGCACCGGGGAGCTGTTTTTT
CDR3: CASRLGGGTGELFF

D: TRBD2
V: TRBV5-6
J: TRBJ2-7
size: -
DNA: TGTGCCAGCAGCCCTAAGGGTAGCGGGGGGTATCGCGAGCAGTACTTC
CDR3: CASSPKGSGGYREQYF

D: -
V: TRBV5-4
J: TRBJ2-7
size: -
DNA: TGTGCCAGCAGCCTGCCAGGCGCAATGGAGCAGTACTTC
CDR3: CASSLPGAMEQYF

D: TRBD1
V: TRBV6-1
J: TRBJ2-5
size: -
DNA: TGTGCCAGCAGTAGAATGACAGGGGACCAAGAGACCCAGTACTTC
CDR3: CASSRMTGDQETQYF

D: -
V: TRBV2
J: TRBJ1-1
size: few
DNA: TGTGCCAGCAGTGATGGGAGCATAACGACCCTCCTTTTT
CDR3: CASSDGSITTLLF

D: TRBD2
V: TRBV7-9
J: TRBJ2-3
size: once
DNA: TGTGCCAGCAGCTTAACCCCGGCGGGAGGGGATACGCAGTATTTT
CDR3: CASSLTPAGGDTQYF

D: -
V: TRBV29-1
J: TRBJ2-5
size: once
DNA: TGCAGCGTTGCCAGGCCCCGGGACTCCGGTGTAATAGCCCAGTACTTC
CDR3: CSVARPRDSGVIAQYF

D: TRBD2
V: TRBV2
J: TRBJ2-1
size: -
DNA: TGTGCCAGCAGTGAAGCCCGTAGCGGGGGCGGTACAATGAGGCAGTTCTTC
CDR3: CASSEARSGGGTMRQFF

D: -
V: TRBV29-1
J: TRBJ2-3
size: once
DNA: TGCAGCGCAGGGACTGGCACAGATACGCAGTATTTT
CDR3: CSAGTGTDTQYF

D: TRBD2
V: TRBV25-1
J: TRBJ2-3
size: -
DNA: TGTGCCAGCGGGACTAGCGGGGGCACAGATACGCAGTATTTT
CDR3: CASGTSGGTDTQYF

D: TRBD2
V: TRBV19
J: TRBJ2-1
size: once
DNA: TGTGCCAGTAGTATAAGCGGGAGCCTGGGGAATGAGCAGTTCTTC
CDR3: CASSISGSLGNEQFF

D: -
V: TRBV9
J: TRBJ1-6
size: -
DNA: TGTGCCAGCAGCGTAGAGGGGCCTGGGACACCCCTCCACTTT
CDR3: CASSVEGPGTPLHF

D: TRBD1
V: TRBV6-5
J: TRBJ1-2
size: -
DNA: TGTGCCAGCAGTTACTCGAATACGGGACAGGGAGTCGGCTACACCTTC
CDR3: CASSYSNTGQGVGYTF

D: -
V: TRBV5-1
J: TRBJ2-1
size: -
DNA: TGCGCCAGTACTCCCGTTGCGGGGAATGAGCAGTTCTTC
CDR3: CASTPVAGNEQFF

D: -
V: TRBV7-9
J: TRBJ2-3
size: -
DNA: TGTGCCAGCAGCTCCTCGGCAGGGAGCACAGATACGCAGTATTTT
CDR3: CASSSSAGSTDTQYF

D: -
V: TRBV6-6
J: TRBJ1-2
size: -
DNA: TGTGCCAGCAGCCGGGGTCTTCCGCCGGATGGCTACACCTTC
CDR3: CASSRGLPPDGYTF

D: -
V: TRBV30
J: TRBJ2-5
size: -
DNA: TGTGCCTGGAGTCCAGCTAGCCAAGAGACCCAGTACTTC
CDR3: CAWSPASQETQYF

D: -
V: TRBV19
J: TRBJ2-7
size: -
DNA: TGTGCCAGTAGTATAAGTGAGGACGAGCAGTACTTC
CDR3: CASSISEDEQYF

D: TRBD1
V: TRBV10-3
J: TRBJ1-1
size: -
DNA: TGTGCCATCAGTGATTCCCGGGACAGGAACACTGAAGCTTTCTTT
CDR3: CAISDSRDRNTEAFF

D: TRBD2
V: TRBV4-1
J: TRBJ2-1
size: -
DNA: TGCGCCAGCAGCCAAGATCCTGCGGGAGGGAGTGAGCAGTTCTTC
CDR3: CASSQDPAGGSEQFF

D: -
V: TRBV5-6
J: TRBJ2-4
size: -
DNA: TGTGCCAGCAGCTCCTATCAAGTAGCCAAAAACATTCAGTACTTC
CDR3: CASSSYQVAKNIQYF

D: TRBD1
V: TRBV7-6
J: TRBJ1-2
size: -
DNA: TGTGCCAGCAGCCCGGGACAGGCCTATGGCTACACCTTC
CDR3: CASSPGQAYGYTF

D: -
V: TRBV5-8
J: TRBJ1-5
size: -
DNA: TGTGCCAGCAGCAACTGGAATCAGCCCCAGCATTTT
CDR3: CASSNWNQPQHF

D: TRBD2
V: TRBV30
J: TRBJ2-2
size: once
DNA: TGTGCCTGGACTCCCGGGACTAGCGCGAACACCGGGGAGCTGTTTTTT
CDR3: CAWTPGTSANTGELFF

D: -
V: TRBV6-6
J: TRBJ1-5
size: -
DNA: TGTGCCAGCAGTTACCAGGGTGATCAGCCCCAGCATTTT
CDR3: CASSYQGDQPQHF

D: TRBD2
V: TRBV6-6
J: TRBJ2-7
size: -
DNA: TGTGCCAGCAGTTGGACTAGCCCCTCCTACGAGCAGTACTTC
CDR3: CASSWTSPSYEQYF

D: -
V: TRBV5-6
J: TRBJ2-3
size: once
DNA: TGTGCCAGCAGCTTAGCGGCCGAACTAGATACGCAGTATTTT
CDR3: CASSLAAELDTQYF

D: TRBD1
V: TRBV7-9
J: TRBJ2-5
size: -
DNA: TGTGCCAGCAGCATGGGAGGGTCCCGGGACAGGGGGGCAAGAGAGACCCAGTACTTC
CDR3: CASSMGGSRDRGARETQYF

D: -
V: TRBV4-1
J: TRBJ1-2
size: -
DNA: TGCGCCAGCAGCCAGGCCTTGGGGGGGACTAACTATGGCTACACCTTC
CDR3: CASSQALGGTNYGYTF

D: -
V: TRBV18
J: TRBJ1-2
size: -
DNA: TGTGCCAGCTCAGGCAGTAACTATGGCTACACCTTC
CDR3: CASSGSNYGYTF